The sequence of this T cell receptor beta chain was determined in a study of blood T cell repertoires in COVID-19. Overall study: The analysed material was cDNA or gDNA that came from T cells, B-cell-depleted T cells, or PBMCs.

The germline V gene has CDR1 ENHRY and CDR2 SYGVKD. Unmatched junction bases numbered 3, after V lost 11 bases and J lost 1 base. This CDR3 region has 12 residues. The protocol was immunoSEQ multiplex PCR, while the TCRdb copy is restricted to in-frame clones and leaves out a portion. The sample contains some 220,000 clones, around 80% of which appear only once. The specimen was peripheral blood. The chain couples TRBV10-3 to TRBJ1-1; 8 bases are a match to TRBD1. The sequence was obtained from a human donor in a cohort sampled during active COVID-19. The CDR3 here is CAGGQGNTEAFF. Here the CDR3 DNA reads TGTGCCGGAGGACAGGGGAACACTGAAGCTTTCTTT.